This T cell receptor beta chain was recovered during a study of cytomegalovirus exposure and HLA in healthy donors. Study results and caveats: For most TCR beta V segments, an earlier analysis put the productive rate at about 87% or about 30% of the time. An analysis was carried out at a later point. It showed that HLA-associated TCR beta chains were more clonally expanded than equally common non-associated chains. The study flagged about 160 TCR beta chains as cytomegalovirus-associated.

Worth noting for this clone: Its antigen is as yet unknown.

Germline values: CDR1 MNHEY, CDR2 SMNVEV (reference sequence). The CDR3 is 15 residues long. The V segment lost 6 bases and the J segment 6 bases; nucleotides outside the gene matches: 7. Use of 60 Vbeta and 13 Jbeta primers characterized the PCR. Only in-frame clones appear in the TCRdb table, and some are missing; sequencing was by immunoSEQ multiplex PCR. The repertoire has about 130,000 clones, around 69% of them found once; the top ten carry 2.9%. The sequenced sample was PBMCs. This receptor was identified in a human donor in good health. The chain carries TRBV27 and TRBJ2-1, with 11 bases fitting TRBD2. The DNA for the CDR3 is TGTGCCAGCAGAAAATCCGGGACTAGCGGCAATGAGCAGTTCTTC. Protein product: CASRKSGTSGNEQFF.